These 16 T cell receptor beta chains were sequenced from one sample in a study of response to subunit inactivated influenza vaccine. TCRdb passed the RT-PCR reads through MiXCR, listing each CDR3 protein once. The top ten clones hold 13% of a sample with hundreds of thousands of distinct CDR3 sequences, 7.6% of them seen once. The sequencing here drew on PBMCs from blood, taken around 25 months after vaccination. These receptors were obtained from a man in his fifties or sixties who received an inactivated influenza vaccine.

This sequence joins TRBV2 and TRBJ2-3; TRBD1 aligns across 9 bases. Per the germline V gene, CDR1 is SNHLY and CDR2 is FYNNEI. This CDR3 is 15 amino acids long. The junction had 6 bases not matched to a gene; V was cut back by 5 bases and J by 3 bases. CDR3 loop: CASSIGQGLTDTQYF. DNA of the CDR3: TGTGCCAGCAGTATCGGACAGGGGTTAACAGATACGCAGTATTTT.

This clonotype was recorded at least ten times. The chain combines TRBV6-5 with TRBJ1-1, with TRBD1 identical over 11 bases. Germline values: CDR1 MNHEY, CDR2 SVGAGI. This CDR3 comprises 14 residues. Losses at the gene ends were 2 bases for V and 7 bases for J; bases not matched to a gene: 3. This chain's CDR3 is CASSYGQGAFEAFF. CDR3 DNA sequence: TGTGCCAGCAGTTACGGACAGGGGGCATTTGAAGCTTTCTTT.

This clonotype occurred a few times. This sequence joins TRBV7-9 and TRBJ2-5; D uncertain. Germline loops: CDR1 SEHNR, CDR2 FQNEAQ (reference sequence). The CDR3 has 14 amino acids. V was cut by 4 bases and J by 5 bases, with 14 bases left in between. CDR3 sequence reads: CASSSVEGLETQYF. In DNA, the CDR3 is TGTGCCAGCAGCTCCGTCGAAGGGCTCGAGACCCAGTACTTC.

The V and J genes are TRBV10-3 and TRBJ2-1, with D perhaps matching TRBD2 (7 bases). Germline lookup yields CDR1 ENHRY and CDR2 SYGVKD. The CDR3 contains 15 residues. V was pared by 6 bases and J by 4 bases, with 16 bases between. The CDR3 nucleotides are TGTGCCATCAGACCCAGAGGGGGGGCGTACAATGAGCAGTTCTTC. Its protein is CAIRPRGGAYNEQFF.

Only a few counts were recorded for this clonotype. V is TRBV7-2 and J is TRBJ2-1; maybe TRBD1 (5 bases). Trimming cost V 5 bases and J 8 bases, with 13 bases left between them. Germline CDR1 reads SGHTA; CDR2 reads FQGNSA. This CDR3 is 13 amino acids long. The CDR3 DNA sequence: TGTGCCAGCAGCATAGGGGTATGGGATGAGCAGTTCTTC. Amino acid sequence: CASSIGVWDEQFF.

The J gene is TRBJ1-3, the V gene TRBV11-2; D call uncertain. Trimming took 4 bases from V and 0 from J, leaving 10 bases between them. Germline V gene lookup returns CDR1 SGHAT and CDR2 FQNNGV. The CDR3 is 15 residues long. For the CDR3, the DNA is TGTGCCAGCAGCTCTACTACGGGCTCTGGAAACACCATATATTTT. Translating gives CASSSTTGSGNTIYF.

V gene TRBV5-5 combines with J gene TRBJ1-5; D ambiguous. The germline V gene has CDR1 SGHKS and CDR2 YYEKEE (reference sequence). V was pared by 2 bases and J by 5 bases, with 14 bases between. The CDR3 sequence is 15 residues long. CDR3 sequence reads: CASSLWVGRDQPQHF. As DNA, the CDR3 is TGTGCCAGCAGCTTATGGGTAGGGAGGGATCAGCCCCAGCATTTT.

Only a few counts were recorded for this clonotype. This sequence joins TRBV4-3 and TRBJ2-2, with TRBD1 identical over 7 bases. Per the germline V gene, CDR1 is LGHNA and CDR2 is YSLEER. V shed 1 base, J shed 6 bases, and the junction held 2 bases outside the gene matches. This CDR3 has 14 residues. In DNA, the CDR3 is TGCGCCAGCAGCCAAGCGACAGGGTCCGGGGAGCTGTTTTTT. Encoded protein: CASSQATGSGELFF.

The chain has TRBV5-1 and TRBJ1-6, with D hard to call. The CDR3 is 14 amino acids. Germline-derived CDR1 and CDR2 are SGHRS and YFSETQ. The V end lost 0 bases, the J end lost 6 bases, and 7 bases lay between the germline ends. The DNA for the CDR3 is TGCGCCAGCAGCTTGGTGGCAGCTAATTCACCCCTCCACTTT. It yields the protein CASSLVAANSPLHF.

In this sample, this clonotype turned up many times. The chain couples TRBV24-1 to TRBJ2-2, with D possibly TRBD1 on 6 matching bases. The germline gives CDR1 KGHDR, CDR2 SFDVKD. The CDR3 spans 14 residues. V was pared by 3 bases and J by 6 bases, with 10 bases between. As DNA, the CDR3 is TGTGCCACCAGTGATACCGCAGGGGCCGGGGAGCTGTTTTTT. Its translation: CATSDTAGAGELFF.

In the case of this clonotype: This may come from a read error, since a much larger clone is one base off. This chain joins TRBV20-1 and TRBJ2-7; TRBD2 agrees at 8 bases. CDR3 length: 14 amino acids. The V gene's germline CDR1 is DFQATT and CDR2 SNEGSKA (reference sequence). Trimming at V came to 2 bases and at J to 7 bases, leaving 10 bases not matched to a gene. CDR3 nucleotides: TGCAGTGCTAGAATGCAAGCGGGAGATTGGGAGCAGTACTTC. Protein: CSARMQAGDWEQYF.

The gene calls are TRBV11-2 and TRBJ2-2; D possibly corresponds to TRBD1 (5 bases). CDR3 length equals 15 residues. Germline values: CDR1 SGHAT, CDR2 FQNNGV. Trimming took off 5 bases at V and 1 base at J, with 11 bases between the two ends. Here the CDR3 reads CASSRTSKNTGELFF. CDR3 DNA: TGTGCCAGCAGCCGGACATCCAAGAACACCGGGGAGCTGTTTTTT.

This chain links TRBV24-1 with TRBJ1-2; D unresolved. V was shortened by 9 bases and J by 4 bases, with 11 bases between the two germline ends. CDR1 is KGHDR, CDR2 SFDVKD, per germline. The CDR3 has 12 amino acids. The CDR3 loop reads CATPPIGYGYTF. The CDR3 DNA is TGTGCCACCCCCCCAATAGGCTATGGCTACACCTTC.

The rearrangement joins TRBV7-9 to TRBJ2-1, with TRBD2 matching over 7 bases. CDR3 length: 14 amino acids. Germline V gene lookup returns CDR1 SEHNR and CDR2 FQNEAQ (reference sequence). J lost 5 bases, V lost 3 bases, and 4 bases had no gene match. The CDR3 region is CASSLGGFDNEQFF. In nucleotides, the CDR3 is TGTGCCAGCAGCTTGGGAGGGTTCGACAATGAGCAGTTCTTC.

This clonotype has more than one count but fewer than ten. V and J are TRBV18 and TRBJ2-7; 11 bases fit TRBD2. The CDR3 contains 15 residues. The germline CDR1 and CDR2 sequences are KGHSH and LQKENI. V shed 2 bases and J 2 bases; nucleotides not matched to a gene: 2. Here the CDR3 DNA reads TGTGCCAGCTCACCAGATAGCGGGAGGGCCTACGAGCAGTACTTC. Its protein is CASSPDSGRAYEQYF.

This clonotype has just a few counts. CDR3 DNA sequence: TGCAGTACAAGGGCCGCTAACTATGGCTACACCTTC. Amino acids: CSTRAANYGYTF. The chain employs TRBV20-1 and TRBJ1-2; D ambiguous. This CDR3 is 12 amino acids long. The V end was cut by 8 bases, the J end by 0 bases, with 10 bases between. Germline V gene sequence: CDR1 DFQATT, CDR2 SNEGSKA (reference sequence).